This record looks at one TCR beta chain sequence and its context. TCRdb's copy holds only in-frame clones and misses some; the assay was immunoSEQ multiplex PCR. Here the sample spans about 100,000 clones, just under 85% being singletons. This sample is part of a study of blood T cell repertoires in COVID-19. Study details: COVID-19 samples from acute and convalescent phases originated in the United States, Italy and Spain. PBMCs, B-cell-depleted T cells, or T cells provided the cDNA or gDNA that made up the material.

The CDR3 is made up of 13 amino acids. The V end was cut by 3 bases, the J end by 11 bases, with 15 bases between. CDR1 is KGHDR, CDR2 SFDVKD, per germline. The sample comprised peripheral blood. This sequence was found in a man between 50 and 59 years old with active or convalescent COVID-19. The rearrangement uses TRBV24-1 and TRBJ1-1; no definite D call. CDR3 DNA: TGTGCCACCAGTGATAGTCCAACACCGATGGCTTTCTTT. Translated: CATSDSPTPMAFF.